This T cell receptor (beta chain) was identified during a study of T cell clonotyping in hematopoietic cell transplantation. Whole-study results and caveats: At the given depth, recipient repertoires were over 97% de novo clonotypes. Graft donor and pretransplant recipient Inverse Simpson Index values predicted broader posttransplant TCR diversity. Pathologically expanded recipient clonotypes increased progressively from day 30 to day 180 as diversity fell.

Concerning this clone itself: The antigen remains unidentified.

The CDR3 sequence is 15 residues long. The trim removed 0 bases at V and 8 bases at J, leaving 8 bases unmatched. Germline V lookup: CDR1 GTSNPN, CDR2 SVGIG (reference sequence). Sequenced by immunoSEQ multiplex PCR; TCRdb stores in-frame clones only, minus some. The profile shows 6,500 to 9,500 clones, approximately 94% of them singletons. Blood collection times were about day -28 and days 30, 100, 180 posttransplant. The V call is TRBV30, the J call TRBJ2-2; 8 nucleotides align to TRBD2. The TCR was taken from a male patient between 60 and 69 years old who had an allogeneic stem cell transplant from an unrelated donor, so T cells may come from the graft donor. Some clones in this sample may be carry-over from other donors' samples. Sequencing used peripheral blood mononuclear cells, obtained 30 days after allogeneic stem cell transplant. CDR3 in DNA: TGTGCCTGGAGTGTATTGGGACTAGTGGTGGGGGAGCTGTTTTTT. As protein: CAWSVLGLVVGELFF.